This T cell receptor beta chain comes out of a study of T cells in tuberculosis. Time point of the sample: new active TB diagnosis, blood taken before or within 7 days of starting treatment. The study, taken as a whole, reports: The TCR-beta difference was not significant; alpha differences partly reflected length. GMM-specific TCRs were nearer to active tuberculosis alpha repertoires, suggesting expansion. Selection depended on which cryopreserved specimens were available.

Profiling relied on immunoSEQ multiplex PCR, and the TCRdb table lists in-frame clones only, not all of them. The sample lists about 34,000 clones, approximately 93% seen once, with about 10% in the top ten. Germline V gene sequence: CDR1 WNHNN, CDR2 SYGVQD (reference sequence). This CDR3 comprises 14 residues. The junction had 7 bases not matched to a gene; V was cut back by 11 bases and J by 2 bases. This clone was counted once. What it recognizes is unknown. This chain links TRBV10-1 with TRBJ2-7; 12 bases map to TRBD2. The specimen comprised PBMCs, sampled at tuberculosis diagnosis. The origin of this receptor is an adult with tuberculosis. CDR3 residues: CAVTGLAGPYEQYF. DNA of the CDR3: TGCGCCGTTACGGGACTAGCGGGCCCCTACGAGCAGTACTTC.